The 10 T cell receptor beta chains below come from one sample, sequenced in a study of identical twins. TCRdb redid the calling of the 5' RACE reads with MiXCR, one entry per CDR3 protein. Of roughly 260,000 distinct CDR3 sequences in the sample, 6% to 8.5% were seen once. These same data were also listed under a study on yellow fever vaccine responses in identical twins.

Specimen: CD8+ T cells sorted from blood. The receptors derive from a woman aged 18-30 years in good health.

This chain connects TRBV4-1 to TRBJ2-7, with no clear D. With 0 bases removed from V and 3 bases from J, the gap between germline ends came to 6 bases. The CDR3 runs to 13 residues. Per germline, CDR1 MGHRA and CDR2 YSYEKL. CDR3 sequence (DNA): TGCGCCAGCAGCCAAGATATTAGCTACGAGCAGTACGTC. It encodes CASSQDISYEQYV.

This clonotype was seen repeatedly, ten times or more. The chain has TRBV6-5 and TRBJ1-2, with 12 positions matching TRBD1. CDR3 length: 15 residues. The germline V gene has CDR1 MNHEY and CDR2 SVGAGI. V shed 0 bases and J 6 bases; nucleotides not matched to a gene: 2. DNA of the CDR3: TGTGCCAGCAGTTACTCGGGACAGGGGGCGCATGGCTACACCTTC. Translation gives CASSYSGQGAHGYTF.

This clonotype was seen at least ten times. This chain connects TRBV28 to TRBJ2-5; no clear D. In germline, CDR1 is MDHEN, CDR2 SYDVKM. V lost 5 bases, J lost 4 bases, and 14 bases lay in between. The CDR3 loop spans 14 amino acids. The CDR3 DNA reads TGTGCCAGCAGTCACCTTCTAGTAGGAGAGACCCAGTACTTC. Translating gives CASSHLLVGETQYF.

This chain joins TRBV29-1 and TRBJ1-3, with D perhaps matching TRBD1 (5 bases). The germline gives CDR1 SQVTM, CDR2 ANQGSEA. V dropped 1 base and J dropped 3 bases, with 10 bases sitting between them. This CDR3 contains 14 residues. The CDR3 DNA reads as TGCAGCGTTGAAGCGGGGCCAGGTGGAAACACCATATATTTT. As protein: CSVEAGPGGNTIYF.

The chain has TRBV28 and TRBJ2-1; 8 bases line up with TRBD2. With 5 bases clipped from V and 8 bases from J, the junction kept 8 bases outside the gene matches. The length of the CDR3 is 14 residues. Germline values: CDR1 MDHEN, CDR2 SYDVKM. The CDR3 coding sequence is TGTGCCAGCAGTCCGGGGACTAGTAGGGATGAGCAGTTCTTC. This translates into CASSPGTSRDEQFF.

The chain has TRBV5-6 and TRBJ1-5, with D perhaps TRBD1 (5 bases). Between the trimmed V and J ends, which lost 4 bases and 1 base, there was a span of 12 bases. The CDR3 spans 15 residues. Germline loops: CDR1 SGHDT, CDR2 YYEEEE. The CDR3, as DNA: TGTGCCAGCAGCGGGGCTGGATCAAGCAATCAGCCCCAGCATTTT. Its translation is CASSGAGSSNQPQHF.

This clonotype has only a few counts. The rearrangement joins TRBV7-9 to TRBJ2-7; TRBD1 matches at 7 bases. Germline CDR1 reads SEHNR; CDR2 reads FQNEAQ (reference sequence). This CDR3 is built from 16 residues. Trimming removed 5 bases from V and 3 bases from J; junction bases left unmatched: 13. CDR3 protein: CASSPSSGTDLYEQYV. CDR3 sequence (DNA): TGTGCCAGCAGCCCGTCTTCTGGGACAGATCTCTACGAGCAGTACGTC.

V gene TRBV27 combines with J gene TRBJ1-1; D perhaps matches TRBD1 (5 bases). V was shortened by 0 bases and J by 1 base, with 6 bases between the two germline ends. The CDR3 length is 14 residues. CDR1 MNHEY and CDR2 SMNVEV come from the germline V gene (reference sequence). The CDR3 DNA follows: TGTGCCAGCAGTTTATCGGGGCCGAACACTGAAGCTTTCTTT. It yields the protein CASSLSGPNTEAFF.

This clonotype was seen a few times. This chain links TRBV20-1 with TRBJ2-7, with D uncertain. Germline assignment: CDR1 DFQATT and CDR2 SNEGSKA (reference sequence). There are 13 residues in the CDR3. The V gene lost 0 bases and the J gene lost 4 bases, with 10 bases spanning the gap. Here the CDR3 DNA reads TGCAGTGCTAGAGATCTGTCCGGGTACGAGCAGTACGTC. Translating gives CSARDLSGYEQYV.

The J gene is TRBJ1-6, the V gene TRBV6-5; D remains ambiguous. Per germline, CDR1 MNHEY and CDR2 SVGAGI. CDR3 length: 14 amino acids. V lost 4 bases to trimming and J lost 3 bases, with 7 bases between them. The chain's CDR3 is CASSSRNYNSPLHF. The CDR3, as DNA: TGTGCCAGCAGTTCCAGAAACTATAATTCACCCCTCCACTTT.